The clone carrying this T cell receptor (beta chain) was recorded many times. Its antigen is unknown. The read ends 3 residues before the CDR3 terminus; that terminus is restored from the germline J gene. The source of the sample is a study of T cell clonality in common variable immunodeficiency. Notes on the study in general: In common variable immunodeficiency, TCR beta chains reportedly carried fewer deletions and N-nucleotide insertions.

The method was immunoSEQ multiplex PCR; TCRdb's version includes in-frame clones alone and lacks a portion of them. The sample is made up of about 28,000 clones, none counted only once. V was pared by 7 bases and J by 3 bases, with 13 bases between. The CDR3 contains 12 residues. Germline V lookup: CDR1 SQVTM, CDR2 ANQGSEA. The TCR comes from a human donor with common variable immunodeficiency. The specimen was peripheral blood mononuclear cells. J is TRBJ2-7 and V is TRBV29-1; maybe TRBD2 (6 bases). The part of the CDR3 DNA that was read is TGCAGCGCGGTCGGGGGTGGCTACGAG. As protein: CSAVGGGYE. The complete CDR3 reads CSAVGGGYEQYF.